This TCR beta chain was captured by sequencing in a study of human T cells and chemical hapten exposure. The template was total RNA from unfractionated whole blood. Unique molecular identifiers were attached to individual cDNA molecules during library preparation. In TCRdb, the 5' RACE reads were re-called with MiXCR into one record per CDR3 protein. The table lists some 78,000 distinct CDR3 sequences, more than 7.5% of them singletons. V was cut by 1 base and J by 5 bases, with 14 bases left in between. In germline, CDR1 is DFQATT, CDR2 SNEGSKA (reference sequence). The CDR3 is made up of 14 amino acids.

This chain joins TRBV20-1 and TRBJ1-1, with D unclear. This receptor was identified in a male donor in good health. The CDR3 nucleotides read TGCAGTGCTAGAGGGCGGACTTTGAGGACTGAAGCTTTCTTT. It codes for CSARGRTLRTEAFF.